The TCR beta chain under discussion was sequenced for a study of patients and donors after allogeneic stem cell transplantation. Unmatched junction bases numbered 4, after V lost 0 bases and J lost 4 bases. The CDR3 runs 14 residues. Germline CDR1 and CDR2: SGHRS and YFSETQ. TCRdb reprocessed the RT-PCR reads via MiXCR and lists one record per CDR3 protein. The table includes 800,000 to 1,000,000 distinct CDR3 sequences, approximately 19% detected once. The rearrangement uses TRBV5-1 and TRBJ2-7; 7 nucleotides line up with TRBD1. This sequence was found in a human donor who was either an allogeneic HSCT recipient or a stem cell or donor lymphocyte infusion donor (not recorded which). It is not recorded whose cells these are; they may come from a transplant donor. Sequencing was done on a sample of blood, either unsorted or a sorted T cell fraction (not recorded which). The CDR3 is CASSLATDRYEQYF. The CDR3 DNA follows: TGCGCCAGCAGCTTGGCAACGGACAGGTACGAGCAGTACTTC.